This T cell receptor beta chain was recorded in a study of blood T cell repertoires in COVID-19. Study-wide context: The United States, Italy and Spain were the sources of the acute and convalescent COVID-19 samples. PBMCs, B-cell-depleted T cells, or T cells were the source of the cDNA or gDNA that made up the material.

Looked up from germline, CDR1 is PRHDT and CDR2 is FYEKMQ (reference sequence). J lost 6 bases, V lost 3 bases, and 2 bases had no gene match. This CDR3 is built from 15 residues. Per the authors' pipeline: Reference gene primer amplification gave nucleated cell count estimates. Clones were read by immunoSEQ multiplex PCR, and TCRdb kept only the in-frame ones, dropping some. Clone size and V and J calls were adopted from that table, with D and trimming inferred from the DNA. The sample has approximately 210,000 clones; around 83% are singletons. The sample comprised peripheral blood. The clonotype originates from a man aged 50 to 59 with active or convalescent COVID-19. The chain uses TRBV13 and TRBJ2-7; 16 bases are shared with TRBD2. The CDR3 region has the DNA TGTGCCAGCAGCTTGGGACTAGCGGGAGGGGGCGAGCAGTACTTC. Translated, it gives CASSLGLAGGGEQYF.